The rows below give T cell receptor beta chains drawn from one sample of a study of CD8 T cells in Susac syndrome. TCRdb redid the calling of the immunoSEQ multiplex PCR reads with MiXCR, one entry per CDR3 protein. Of around 280,000 distinct CDR3 sequences in the sample, 85% were seen once. Specimen: CD8+ T cells from PBMCs. The receptor set was obtained from a human donor with multiple sclerosis. The CDR3 runs from the conserved cysteine through the conserved F or W. The D gene is left open where the match is weak. Size tells how often a clone was seen (once, few, many) or the class of an expanded clone, and some rows leave it out.

TRBV7-7,TRBJ2-7,few,NA,TGTGCTAGCAGCTTAACGGTCGACTCCTACGAGCAGTACTTC,CASSLTVDSYEQYF
TRBV28,TRBJ2-5,NA,NA,TGTGCCAGCAGTGACGGGACGTTGGTAGGGGAGACCCAGTACTTC,CASSDGTLVGETQYF
TRBV5-1,TRBJ2-7,NA,TRBD1,TGCGCCAGCAGCGAGAGGACAGGGGGCAAGTACGAGCAGTACTTC,CASSERTGGKYEQYF
TRBV19,TRBJ2-5,NA,NA,TGTGCCAGTAGTATCCGGGACACCAGAGACCGAGAGACCCAGTACTTC,CASSIRDTRDRETQYF
TRBV7-8,TRBJ2-7,NA,TRBD2,TGTGCCAGCAGCTCGATAGCGGGAGGGCTCTCCTACGAGCAGTACTTC,CASSSIAGGLSYEQYF
TRBV1,TRBJ2-1,NA,NA,TGCACCAGCACCGGCTGGAGCGGGAGTAGGAATGAGCAGTTCTTC,CTSTGWSGSRNEQFF
TRBV30,TRBJ2-2,NA,NA,TGTGCCTGGGCTCAAAATGGGGAGCTGTTTTTT,CAWAQNGELFF
TRBV20-1,TRBJ2-7,NA,TRBD2,TGCAGTGCCGTGACTAGCGGGAGTCACTACGAGCAGTACTTC,CSAVTSGSHYEQYF
TRBV24-1,TRBJ2-7,NA,TRBD1,TGTGCCACCATCCTGGCGGGACAGGGCCTCTACGAGCAGTACTTC,CATILAGQGLYEQYF
TRBV2,TRBJ2-1,NA,TRBD1,TGTGCCAGCACAGACAGGGGACACAATGAGCAGTTCTTC,CASTDRGHNEQFF
TRBV2,TRBJ2-2,NA,NA,TGTGCCAGCATTCAGACAGCCACCGGGGAGCTGTTTTTT,CASIQTATGELFF
TRBV28,TRBJ2-1,NA,TRBD1,TGTGCCAGCAGTTTTCCGAGGGACAGGAGCTCCTACAATGAGCAGTTCTTC,CASSFPRDRSSYNEQFF
TRBV7-9,TRBJ2-2,NA,NA,TGTGCCAGCAGCTTACCGGAGCTATTAAACACCGGGGAGCTGTTTTTT,CASSLPELLNTGELFF
TRBV27,TRBJ2-7,NA,TRBD1,TGTGCCAGCGGACAGGGGTTCCACGAGCAGTACTTC,CASGQGFHEQYF
TRBV12-3/TRBV12-4,TRBJ2-7,few,NA,TGTGCCAGCAGTGGTTCGGGACCCCTCTACGAGCAGTACTTC,CASSGSGPLYEQYF
TRBV3-1,TRBJ2-1,NA,NA,TGTGCCAGCAGCCCCCACACTAGCCCGACGGTGCAGTTCTTC,CASSPHTSPTVQFF
TRBV20-1,TRBJ1-2,NA,NA,TGCAGTGCTAGAGATGCGGGGGGTGGCTACACCTTC,CSARDAGGGYTF
TRBV10-3,TRBJ2-3,NA,TRBD2,TGTGCCATCGATGGTAGCGGGAGTCGGGATACGCAGTATTTT,CAIDGSGSRDTQYF
TRBV10-3,TRBJ2-7,once,NA,TGTGCCATCCATCCTGGGACGTCGGGTCACGAGCAGTACTTC,CAIHPGTSGHEQYF
TRBV7-9,TRBJ1-3,NA,NA,TGTGCCAGCAGCTTAGATACCCCACCGAAGTATTTT,CASSLDTPPKYF